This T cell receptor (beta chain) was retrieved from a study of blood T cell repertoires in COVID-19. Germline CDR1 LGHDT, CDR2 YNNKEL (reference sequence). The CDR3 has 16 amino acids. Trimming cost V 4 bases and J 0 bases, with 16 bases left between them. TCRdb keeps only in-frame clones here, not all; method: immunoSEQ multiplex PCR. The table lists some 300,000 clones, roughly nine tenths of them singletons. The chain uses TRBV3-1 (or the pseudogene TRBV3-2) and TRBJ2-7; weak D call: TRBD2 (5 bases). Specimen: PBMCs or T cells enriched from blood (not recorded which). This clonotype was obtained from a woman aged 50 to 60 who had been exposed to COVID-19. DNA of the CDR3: TGTGCCAGCAGCCCTGGACTTTCTCCTCCCTCCTACGAGCAGTACTTC. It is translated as CASSPGLSPPSYEQYF.